One and the same sample provided the 15 T cell receptor beta chains below, sequenced in a study of T cell repertoires in cytomegalovirus infection. TCRdb used MiXCR to reprocess the reads, holding one entry per CDR3 protein. The data contain 310,000 or so distinct CDR3 sequences, around a sixth of them singletons. The sequencing sample was made of PBMCs. Source of these receptors: a human donor in good health (CMV status not recorded). Some clones in this sample may be carry-over from other donors' samples.

This clonotype was seen many times. This rearrangement joins TRBV25-1 to TRBJ1-1; D gene unclear. Germline V gives CDR1 MGHDK, CDR2 SYGVNS. The CDR3 covers 13 residues. V lost 7 bases to trimming and J lost 5 bases, with 14 bases between them. Here the CDR3 DNA reads TGTGCCAGCACCCTCCCCGGTGGAACTGAAGCTTTCTTT. This encodes CASTLPGGTEAFF.

V and J are TRBV20-1 and TRBJ1-1; tentatively, D is TRBD1 (5 bases). This CDR3 is 16 amino acids long. Trimming removed 0 bases from V and 1 base from J, with 15 bases in between. Germline values: CDR1 DFQATT, CDR2 SNEGSKA (reference sequence). CDR3: CSAREGGKDKNTEAFF. CDR3 DNA sequence: TGCAGTGCTAGAGAGGGGGGTAAAGACAAGAACACTGAAGCTTTCTTT.

In its sample, this clonotype was seen a few times. The V gene is TRBV20-1, the J gene TRBJ1-1; D perhaps matches TRBD1 (6 bases). Per the germline V gene, CDR1 is DFQATT and CDR2 is SNEGSKA (reference sequence). The CDR3 length is 16 residues. The V end lost 0 bases, the J end lost 3 bases, and 17 bases lay between the germline ends. The CDR3 nucleotides read TGCAGTGCTAGAGATCAGGGGAGGGGAGGTTACACTGAAGCTTTCTTT. The encoded protein is CSARDQGRGGYTEAFF.

This clonotype was detected ten times or more. This chain links TRBV7-2 with TRBJ2-1; TRBD2 agrees at 14 bases. The germline V gene encodes CDR1 SGHTA and CDR2 FQGNSA. The CDR3 is 15 amino acids. Germline trimming cut 5 bases from V and 13 bases from J; bases unmatched to any gene: 10. The chain's CDR3 is CASSLRLAGGPGQFF. The CDR3 bases are TGTGCCAGCAGCCTGCGACTAGCGGGGGGGCCTGGTCAGTTCTTC.

This clonotype was observed many times. This chain uses TRBV4-2 with TRBJ1-4, with 9 bases that match TRBD1. The V segment lost 4 bases and the J segment 7 bases; nucleotides outside the gene matches: 10. The CDR3 covers 16 residues. Germline V gene data show CDR1 as LGHNA and CDR2 as YNFKEQ. DNA for the CDR3: TGTGCCAGCAGCCGGGACAGGGTGGATCGGAGTGAAAAACTGTTTTTT. It translates to CASSRDRVDRSEKLFF.

This clonotype was observed many times. This chain connects TRBV7-2 to TRBJ2-7; 8 bases are a match to TRBD2. CDR3 length: 14 amino acids. V lost 4 bases to trimming and J lost 6 bases; unmatched junction nucleotides: 8. CDR1 is SGHTA, CDR2 FQGNSA, per germline. Here the CDR3 DNA reads TGTGCCAGCAGCTCCGGACTAGCTCCCCTCGAGCAGTACTTC. This codes for CASSSGLAPLEQYF.

The chain carries TRBV6-1 and TRBJ1-4; D is undetermined. Trimming took off 5 bases at V and 3 bases at J, with 13 bases between the two ends. CDR3 size: 15 residues. CDR1 MNHNS and CDR2 SASEGT come from the germline V gene. CDR3 DNA sequence: TGTGCCAGCAGTTTGAACCTTGGGGCTAATGAAAAACTGTTTTTT. Amino acid sequence: CASSLNLGANEKLFF.

V usage is TRBV20-1 and J usage is TRBJ2-3; 9 nucleotides line up with TRBD2. There are 15 residues in the CDR3. Germline V gene lookup returns CDR1 DFQATT and CDR2 SNEGSKA (reference sequence). Trimming cost V 2 bases and J 5 bases; bases outside gene matches: 8. This CDR3 reads CSARPGPAGGDTQYF. CDR3 in DNA: TGCAGTGCTAGACCCGGGCCAGCGGGGGGAGATACGCAGTATTTT.

This clonotype was recorded at least ten times. V gene TRBV7-2 combines with J gene TRBJ2-3; 7 bases map to TRBD1. Germline values: CDR1 SGHTA, CDR2 FQGNSA. CDR3 length equals 14 residues. V dropped 5 bases and J dropped 0; count of bases not matched to a gene: 2. Here the CDR3 DNA reads TGTGCCAGCAGCCTGGGACAGAGCACAGATACGCAGTATTTT. This encodes CASSLGQSTDTQYF.

This clonotype was picked up many times. V gene TRBV7-6 combines with J gene TRBJ2-1, with 9 bases identical to TRBD2. Germline CDR1 is SGHVS and CDR2 is FNYEAQ. V dropped 3 bases and J dropped 9; count of bases not matched to a gene: 3. The CDR3 length is 13 residues. CDR3 amino acids: CASSFGGGGEQFF. The CDR3 region has the DNA TGTGCCAGCAGCTTTGGCGGGGGGGGTGAGCAGTTCTTC.

The chain couples TRBV2 to TRBJ2-2; D is uncertain. The CDR3 covers 15 residues. Germline V gene data show CDR1 as SNHLY and CDR2 as FYNNEI. V shed 3 bases and J shed 1 base, with 9 bases lying between them. The CDR3 spells CASSDRRLNTGELFF. Written as DNA, the CDR3 is TGTGCCAGCAGTGACAGGCGCCTGAACACCGGGGAGCTGTTTTTT.

This chain uses TRBV28 with TRBJ2-1; the D is unclear. V was shortened by 2 bases and J by 6 bases, with 11 bases between the two germline ends. The CDR3 runs to 14 residues. Germline lookup yields CDR1 MDHEN and CDR2 SYDVKM. The CDR3 is CASSLHMMGNEQFF. CDR3 in DNA: TGTGCCAGCAGTTTACATATGATGGGCAATGAGCAGTTCTTC.

The genes are TRBV7-2 and TRBJ2-6; D is possibly TRBD1 (6 bases). CDR3 length: 15 residues. Germline V gives CDR1 SGHTA, CDR2 FQGNSA. V gave up 4 bases and J gave up 2 bases, with 9 bases separating them. CDR3 in DNA: TGTGCCAGCAGCTCCGAGGGGGCTGGGGCCAACGTCCTGACTTTC. This encodes CASSSEGAGANVLTF.

V and J are TRBV6-2 or TRBV6-3 and TRBJ1-6; TRBD1 might be the D (6 bases). Germline V gene lookup returns CDR1 MNHEY and CDR2 SVGEGT. The CDR3 contains 18 residues. V was shortened by 4 bases and J by 0 bases, with 16 bases between the two germline ends. The CDR3 spells CASSSTDRRSSYNSPLHF. The DNA for the CDR3 is TGTGCCAGCAGTTCGACAGACAGGCGGAGCTCCTATAATTCACCCCTCCACTTT.

This clonotype was detected many times. The chain employs TRBV7-2 and TRBJ1-2, with D possibly TRBD1 on 6 matching bases. V was shortened by 3 bases and J by 5 bases, with 19 bases between the two germline ends. CDR3 size: 16 residues. Germline values: CDR1 SGHTA, CDR2 FQGNSA. CDR3 in amino acids: CASSLPGHGVGYGYTF. The CDR3 coding sequence is TGTGCCAGCAGCTTGCCGGGACACGGGGTCGGGTATGGCTACACCTTC.